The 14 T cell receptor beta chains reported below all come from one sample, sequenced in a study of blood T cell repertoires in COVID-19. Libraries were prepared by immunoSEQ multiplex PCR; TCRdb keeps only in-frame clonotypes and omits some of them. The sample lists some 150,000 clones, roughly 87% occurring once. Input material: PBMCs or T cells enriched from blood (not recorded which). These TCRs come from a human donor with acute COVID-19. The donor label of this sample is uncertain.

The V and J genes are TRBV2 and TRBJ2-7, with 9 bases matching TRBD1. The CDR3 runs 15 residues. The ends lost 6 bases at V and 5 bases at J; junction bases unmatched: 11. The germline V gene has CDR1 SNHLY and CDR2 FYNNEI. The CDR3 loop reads CASSQDRGKVDEQYF. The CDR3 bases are TGTGCCAGCAGCCAAGACAGGGGGAAGGTGGACGAGCAGTACTTC.

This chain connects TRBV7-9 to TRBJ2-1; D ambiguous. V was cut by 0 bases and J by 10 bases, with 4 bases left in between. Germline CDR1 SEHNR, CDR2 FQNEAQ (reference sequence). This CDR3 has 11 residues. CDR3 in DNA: TGTGCCAGCAGCTTAGCTATGGAGCAGTTCTTC. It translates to CASSLAMEQFF.

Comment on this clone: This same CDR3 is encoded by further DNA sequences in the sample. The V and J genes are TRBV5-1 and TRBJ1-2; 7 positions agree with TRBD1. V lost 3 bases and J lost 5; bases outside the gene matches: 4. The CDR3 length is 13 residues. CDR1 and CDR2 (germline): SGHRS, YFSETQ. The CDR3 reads CASSSGQNYGYTF. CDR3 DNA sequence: TGCGCCAGCAGCTCGGGACAGAATTATGGCTACACCTTC.

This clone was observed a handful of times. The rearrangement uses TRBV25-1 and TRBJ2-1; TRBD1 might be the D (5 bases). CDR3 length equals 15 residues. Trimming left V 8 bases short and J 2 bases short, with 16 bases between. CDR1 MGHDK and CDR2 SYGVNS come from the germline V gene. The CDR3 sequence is CASGHDNAPYNEQFF. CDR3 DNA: TGTGCCAGCGGACACGATAATGCCCCCTACAATGAGCAGTTCTTC.

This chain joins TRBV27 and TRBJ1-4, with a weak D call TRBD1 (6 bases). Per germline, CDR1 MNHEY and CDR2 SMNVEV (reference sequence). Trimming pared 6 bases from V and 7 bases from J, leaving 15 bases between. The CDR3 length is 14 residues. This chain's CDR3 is CASRIDRRAEKLFF. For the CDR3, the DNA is TGTGCCAGCAGAATCGACAGGAGAGCTGAAAAACTGTTTTTT.

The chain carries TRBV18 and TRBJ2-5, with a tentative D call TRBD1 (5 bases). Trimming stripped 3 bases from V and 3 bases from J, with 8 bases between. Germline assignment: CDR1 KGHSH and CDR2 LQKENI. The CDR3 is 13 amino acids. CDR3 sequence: CASSPRAEETQYF. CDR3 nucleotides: TGTGCCAGCTCACCCAGGGCAGAAGAGACCCAGTACTTC.

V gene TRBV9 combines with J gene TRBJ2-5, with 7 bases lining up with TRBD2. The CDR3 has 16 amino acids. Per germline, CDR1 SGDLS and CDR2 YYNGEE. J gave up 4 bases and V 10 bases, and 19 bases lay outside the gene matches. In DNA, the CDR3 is TGTGCCGGGTCCCCCTACGGCTGGGGGGGGGTAGAGACCCAGTACTTC. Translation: CAGSPYGWGGVETQYF.

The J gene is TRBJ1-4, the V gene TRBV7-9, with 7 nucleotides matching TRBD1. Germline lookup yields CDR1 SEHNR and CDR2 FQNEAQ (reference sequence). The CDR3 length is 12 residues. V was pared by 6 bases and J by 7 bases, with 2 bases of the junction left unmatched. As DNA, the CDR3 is TGTGCCAGCAGGACAGGGAGTGAAAAACTGTTTTTT. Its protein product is CASRTGSEKLFF.

The CDR3 region has the DNA TGTGCCAGCAGTTACTCGTTCTTAAACACCGGGGAGCTGTTTTTT. Translation: CASSYSFLNTGELFF. The V gene is TRBV6-5, the J gene TRBJ2-2; the D is unclear. This CDR3 has 15 amino acids. Deletions cut 0 bases from V and 2 bases from J, with 7 bases between. CDR1 is MNHEY, CDR2 SVGAGI, per germline.

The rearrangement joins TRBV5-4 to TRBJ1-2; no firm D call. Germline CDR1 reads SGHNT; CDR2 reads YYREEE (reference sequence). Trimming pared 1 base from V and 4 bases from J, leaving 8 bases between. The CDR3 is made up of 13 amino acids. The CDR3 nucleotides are TGTGCCAGCAGCTTGACCGGGTCCTATGGCTACACCTTC. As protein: CASSLTGSYGYTF.

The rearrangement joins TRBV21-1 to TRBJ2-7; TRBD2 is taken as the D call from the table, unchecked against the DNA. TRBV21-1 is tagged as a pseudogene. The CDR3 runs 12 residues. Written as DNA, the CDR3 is TGTGCCAGCAAGAGGAGCTCCTACGAGCAGTACTTC. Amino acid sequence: CASKRSSYEQYF.

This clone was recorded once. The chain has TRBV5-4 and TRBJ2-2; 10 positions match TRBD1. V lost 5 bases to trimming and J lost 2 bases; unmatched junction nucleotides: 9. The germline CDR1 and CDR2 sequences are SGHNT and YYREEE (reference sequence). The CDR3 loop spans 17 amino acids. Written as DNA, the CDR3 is TGTGCCAGCAGATTTCTGGGGACAGGGGCCAACACCGGGGAGCTGTTTTTT. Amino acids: CASRFLGTGANTGELFF.

As DNA, the CDR3 is TGCGCCAGCAGCTTGGCCCTACGACAGGGGGACGGGGAGCTGTTTTTT. Translation: CASSLALRQGDGELFF. The chain combines TRBV5-1 with TRBJ2-2; 9 bases match TRBD1. CDR1 and CDR2 (germline): SGHRS, YFSETQ. After removal of 0 bases from V and 7 bases from J, the junction contained 7 bases not matched to a gene. The CDR3 has 16 residues.

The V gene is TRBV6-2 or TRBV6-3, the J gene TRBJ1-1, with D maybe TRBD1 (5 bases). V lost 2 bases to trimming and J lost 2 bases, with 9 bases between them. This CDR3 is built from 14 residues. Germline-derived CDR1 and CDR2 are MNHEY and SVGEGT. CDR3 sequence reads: CASSYARANTEAFF. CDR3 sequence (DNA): TGTGCCAGCAGTTACGCCAGGGCTAACACTGAAGCTTTCTTT.